The text below deals with one T cell receptor beta chain. Time point denoted: newly diagnosed GD, antithyroid drugs for less than 3 months. From RNA extracted from PBMCs, the TCR library was made. The CDR3 consists of 14 residues. Trimming removed 0 bases from V and 6 bases from J, with 9 bases in between. The germline CDR1 and CDR2 sequences are SGHRS and YFSETQ. TCR beta libraries were built with iRepertoire HTBI primers and Arm-PCR of CDR3 regions. MiXCR was run by TCRdb on the multiplex PCR reads, yielding one entry per CDR3 protein. Of 360,000 or so distinct CDR3 sequences in the sample, around 15% were seen once. This sample stems from a study of regulatory T cells in long-lasting Graves disease. This sample also appeared in a second study, on T cells in Graves' hyperthyroidism and ophthalmopathy.

The source of this sequence is a woman under 30 with Graves disease. The sample in question was peripheral blood mononuclear cells (PBMCs), obtained at new diagnosis, from a patient treated with antithyroid drugs. The chain couples TRBV5-1 to TRBJ2-2, with D possibly matching TRBD1 (6 bases). The CDR3 sequence: CASSLEPGAGELFF. In DNA, the CDR3 is TGCGCCAGCAGCTTGGAGCCAGGGGCCGGGGAGCTGTTTTTT.